Listed below are T cell receptor beta chains from one sample, sequenced in a study of blood T cell repertoires in COVID-19. Sequenced by immunoSEQ multiplex PCR; TCRdb stores in-frame clones only, minus some. The table shows about 230,000 clones, with 65% to 85% occurring only once. Material: peripheral blood. These receptors were taken from a woman in her 30s with COVID-19, enrolled during active disease. The CDR3 runs from the conserved cysteine through the conserved F or W. The listing skips clone size in some rows; elsewhere it reads once, few, many or a size class.

cdr3_aa: CASRQQGGGGYTF
clone_size: once
j_call: TRBJ1-2
v_call: TRBV6-5

cdr3_aa: CASSEDRDFGYTF
clone_size: NA
j_call: TRBJ1-2
v_call: TRBV9

cdr3_aa: CASSGIGGGEGEAFF
clone_size: NA
j_call: TRBJ1-1
v_call: TRBV2

cdr3_aa: CSASSAGAFGSGELFF
clone_size: few
j_call: TRBJ2-2
v_call: TRBV20-1

cdr3_aa: CAISELGQGSTGELFF
clone_size: NA
j_call: TRBJ2-2
v_call: TRBV10-3

cdr3_aa: CASSHPGLAFEQFF
clone_size: NA
j_call: TRBJ2-1
v_call: TRBV5-4

cdr3_aa: CASSVGLGGNEQFF
clone_size: NA
j_call: TRBJ2-1
v_call: TRBV9

cdr3_aa: CASMAGATTYTF
clone_size: once
j_call: TRBJ1-2
v_call: TRBV2

cdr3_aa: CASSSVDYEQYF
clone_size: NA
j_call: TRBJ2-7
v_call: TRBV5-5

cdr3_aa: CASSIGQILYGYTF
clone_size: NA
j_call: TRBJ1-2
v_call: TRBV6-5

cdr3_aa: CASSYSRERLTYEQFF
clone_size: NA
j_call: TRBJ2-1
v_call: TRBV6-2/TRBV6-3

cdr3_aa: CASSEIGRGETQYF
clone_size: NA
j_call: TRBJ2-5
v_call: TRBV2

cdr3_aa: CASSQAGYEQYF
clone_size: NA
j_call: TRBJ2-7
v_call: TRBV3-1/TRBV3-2

cdr3_aa: CASTTTPGQGNYGYTF
clone_size: NA
j_call: TRBJ1-2
v_call: TRBV19

cdr3_aa: CASSTRLAGGPLPYNEQFF
clone_size: NA
j_call: TRBJ2-1
v_call: TRBV19

cdr3_aa: CASSQVTVNTEAFF
clone_size: NA
j_call: TRBJ1-1
v_call: TRBV3-1/TRBV3-2